The 21 T cell receptor beta chains below all came from one sample that was sequenced in a study of cytomegalovirus exposure and HLA in healthy donors (TCRdb year 2017). Library generation was performed with the immunoSEQ multiplex PCR assay. TCRdb limited this immuneACCESS table to in-frame rearrangements with V and J called. A share of clones is missing; checked studies link under half to unresolved V genes, and the rest is unexplained. The sample table holds roughly 120,000 clones, of which more than 70% were seen once. Of the sample, under 5% falls within the top ten clones. What was sequenced was PBMCs. These receptors were collected from a man in his late teens or twenties in good health and CMV-seronegative.

V gene TRBV19 combines with J gene TRBJ2-1; TRBD2 is a possible D gene (5 bases). CDR1 and CDR2 (germline): LNHDA, SQIVND (reference sequence). CDR3 size: 15 residues. With 3 bases removed from V and 0 bases from J, the gap between germline ends came to 9 bases. CDR3 sequence: CASSIDYSSYNEQFF. CDR3 sequence (DNA): TGTGCCAGTAGTATCGACTACAGCTCCTACAATGAGCAGTTCTTC.

This chain uses TRBV9 with TRBJ2-2; D is possibly TRBD1 (6 bases). This CDR3 spans 14 amino acids. The germline V gene has CDR1 SGDLS and CDR2 YYNGEE. The ends were cut back, 4 bases at V and 4 bases at J, with 11 bases in the middle. The chain's CDR3 is CASSPEGVTGELFF. The DNA for the CDR3 is TGTGCCAGCAGCCCAGAGGGGGTCACCGGGGAGCTGTTTTTT. Full variable domain (rest looked up from reference TRBV9 and TRBJ2-2): DSGVTQTPKHLITATGQRVTLRCSPRSGDLSVYWYQQSLDQGLQFLIQYYNGEERAKGNILERFSAQQFPDLHSELNLSSLELGDSALYFCASSPEGVTGELFFGEGSRLTVL.

This clone was seen a handful of times. CDR3: CASSLGPAGAYEQYF. The CDR3 DNA reads TGTGCCAGCAGCTTGGGCCCAGCGGGCGCCTACGAGCAGTACTTC. This sequence joins TRBV5-6 and TRBJ2-7; D might be TRBD2 (6 bases). Germline lookup yields CDR1 SGHDT and CDR2 YYEEEE. V lost 0 bases and J 2 bases, leaving 12 bases between the germline ends. CDR3 length: 15 amino acids.

There are a few counts of this clone. V is TRBV2 and J is TRBJ1-2; TRBD1 matches 7 bases. V was pared by 9 bases and J by 2 bases, with 3 bases of the junction left unmatched. The CDR3 totals 12 residues. Germline-derived CDR1 and CDR2 are SNHLY and FYNNEI. The CDR3 DNA is TGTGCCAGTAAACAGGGGAACTATGGCTACACCTTC. As protein: CASKQGNYGYTF.

J is TRBJ1-3 and V is TRBV7-7; TRBD1 is a possible D gene (5 bases). The germline CDR1 and CDR2 sequences are SSHAT and FNYEAQ (reference sequence). This CDR3 is built from 13 residues. Trimming pared 5 bases from V and 3 bases from J, leaving 8 bases between. The CDR3 region is CASSTGGGNTIYF. CDR3 DNA sequence: TGTGCCAGCAGCACCGGGGGTGGAAACACCATATATTTT.

This clone was observed a single time. The J gene is TRBJ2-2, the V gene TRBV5-4; 11 nucleotides agree with TRBD2. V lost 0 bases and J lost 6; bases outside the gene matches: 10. Germline V CDR1 and CDR2: SGHNT, YYREEE (reference sequence). This CDR3 has 18 residues. The CDR3 region is CASSLAPSGGPRAGELFF. The CDR3 DNA reads TGTGCCAGCAGCTTGGCGCCTAGCGGGGGGCCTAGGGCCGGGGAGCTGTTTTTT.

The chain carries TRBV11-2 and TRBJ2-3; TRBD1 aligns across 8 bases. With 5 bases clipped from V and 2 bases from J, the junction kept 18 bases outside the gene matches. Germline CDR1 is SGHAT and CDR2 is FQNNGV. The CDR3 runs to 19 residues. CDR3: CASSPNLAAGQGHTDTQYF. Written as DNA, the CDR3 is TGTGCCAGCAGCCCAAACCTAGCCGCAGGACAGGGACACACAGATACGCAGTATTTT.

The V and J genes are TRBV30 and TRBJ1-2, with 10 positions matching TRBD1. CDR1 GTSNPN and CDR2 SVGIG come from the germline V gene (reference sequence). V gave up 2 bases and J gave up 7 bases; unmatched junction bases: 4. The length of the CDR3 is 13 residues. CDR3 sequence: CAWSSGTGVGYTF. In DNA, the CDR3 is TGTGCCTGGAGTTCCGGGACAGGGGTTGGCTACACCTTC.

CDR3 protein: CASSYRAVSSYNEQFF. CDR3 nucleotides: TGTGCCAGCAGCTACCGAGCGGTAAGCTCCTACAATGAGCAGTTCTTC. The chain recombines TRBV5-4 with TRBJ2-1; maybe TRBD2 (5 bases). Between the trimmed V and J ends, which lost 3 bases and 0 bases, there was a span of 13 bases. The CDR3 spans 16 residues. Germline CDR1 reads SGHNT; CDR2 reads YYREEE (reference sequence).

The V and J genes are TRBV6-1 and TRBJ1-2; 7 positions agree with TRBD1. Per the germline V gene, CDR1 is MNHNS and CDR2 is SASEGT. Trimming at V came to 6 bases and at J to 4 bases, leaving 8 bases not matched to a gene. CDR3 size: 14 residues. For the CDR3, the DNA is TGTGCCAGCAGCACCGACAGGGAAATCTATGGCTACACCTTC. Translating it yields CASSTDREIYGYTF.

The V and J genes are TRBV7-2 and TRBJ2-5; 7 bases match TRBD2. CDR1 SGHTA and CDR2 FQGNSA come from the germline V gene. The CDR3 extends over 14 amino acids. Trimming at V came to 5 bases and at J to 10 bases, leaving 13 bases not matched to a gene. CDR3 residues: CASSPLGVGGGQYF. CDR3 DNA sequence: TGTGCCAGCAGCCCCCTCGGTGTGGGGGGGGGCCAGTACTTC.

The gene calls are TRBV18 and TRBJ1-3, with D perhaps matching TRBD1 (5 bases). The ends were cut back, 3 bases at V and 0 bases at J, with 12 bases in the middle. Germline CDR1 reads KGHSH; CDR2 reads LQKENI. CDR3 length: 16 residues. The CDR3 sequence is CASSPKHTGSGNTIYF. In DNA form, the CDR3 reads TGTGCCAGCTCACCTAAGCATACAGGCTCTGGAAACACCATATATTTT.

This clone was found a few times. The gene calls are TRBV25-1 and TRBJ1-2; 7 bases fit TRBD1. This CDR3 region has 13 residues. V trimming: 3 bases; J trimming: 4 bases; junction bases outside the gene matches: 2. CDR1 MGHDK and CDR2 SYGVNS come from the germline V gene. The CDR3 sequence: CASSDRTGYGYTF. CDR3 sequence (DNA): TGTGCCAGCAGTGATAGGACAGGCTATGGCTACACCTTC.

The rearrangement joins TRBV5-1 to TRBJ1-2; weak D call: TRBD1 (5 bases). The germline V and J ends were trimmed by 4 bases and 4 bases, with 14 bases remaining between them. The CDR3 consists of 14 residues. Per the germline V gene, CDR1 is SGHRS and CDR2 is YFSETQ. The DNA of the CDR3 is TGCGCCAGCAGCGCCTGGGGGGTCGGCTATGGCTACACCTTC. Protein product: CASSAWGVGYGYTF.

This chain uses TRBV6-5 with TRBJ2-1; D perhaps matches TRBD1 (6 bases). Germline lookup yields CDR1 MNHEY and CDR2 SVGAGI. The CDR3 contains 16 residues. Trimming left V 4 bases short and J 2 bases short, with 15 bases between. CDR3: CASSFRPTGPYNEQFF. The CDR3 DNA sequence: TGTGCCAGCAGTTTTCGACCGACAGGACCCTACAATGAGCAGTTCTTC.

J is TRBJ2-1 and V is TRBV30, with 7 bases lining up with TRBD2. J lost 2 bases, V lost 2 bases, and 9 bases had no gene match. CDR3 length: 16 amino acids. Germline values: CDR1 GTSNPN, CDR2 SVGIG (reference sequence). This chain's CDR3 is CAWSSRGGGPYNEQFF. The CDR3 DNA follows: TGTGCCTGGAGTTCCCGTGGGGGGGGACCCTACAATGAGCAGTTCTTC.

The chain employs TRBV6-1 and TRBJ2-3; D unclear. CDR1 and CDR2 from the germline V gene are MNHNS and SASEGT. V was pared by 2 bases and J by 3 bases, with 12 bases between. The CDR3 extends over 15 amino acids. CDR3 protein: CASSEITVRTDTQYF. In DNA form, the CDR3 reads TGTGCCAGCAGTGAAATTACGGTGCGAACAGATACGCAGTATTTT.

The chain has TRBV30 and TRBJ2-7; TRBD2 matches 8 bases. The CDR3 runs 16 residues. Trimming at V came to 1 base and at J to 2 bases, leaving 10 bases not matched to a gene. The germline CDR1 and CDR2 sequences are GTSNPN and SVGIG (reference sequence). The CDR3 sequence is CAWSGSIAGSAYEQYF. CDR3 DNA sequence: TGTGCCTGGAGTGGATCAATAGCGGGGAGTGCCTACGAGCAGTACTTC.

The chain employs TRBV12-2 and TRBJ2-7; TRBD2 was called by the table and not checked on the DNA. TRBV12-2 is noted as a pseudogene. The CDR3 spans 14 residues. The CDR3 is CASADGGGLYEQYF. CDR3 in DNA: TGTGCAAGTGCAGACGGGGGGGGGCTCTACGAGCAGTACTTC.

The V gene is TRBV19, the J gene TRBJ2-3; D unclear. The CDR3 has 15 residues. Germline CDR1 is LNHDA and CDR2 is SQIVND (reference sequence). Trimming stripped 9 bases from V and 2 bases from J, with 18 bases between. The CDR3 bases are TGTGCCAGCTCAACGACACTGGTCCCCACAGATACGCAGTATTTT. Translated: CASSTTLVPTDTQYF.

The chain is built from TRBV19 and TRBJ2-7, with 8 bases identical to TRBD2. The trim removed 4 bases at V and 7 bases at J, leaving 6 bases unmatched. This CDR3 spans 13 amino acids. In germline, CDR1 is LNHDA, CDR2 SQIVND (reference sequence). The CDR3 DNA is TGTGCCAGTAGTACCTCGGGACTAGAAGAGCAGTACTTC. Translation: CASSTSGLEEQYF.